A selection of T cell receptor beta chains follows, all from one sample in a study of identical twins. Via MiXCR, TCRdb re-called the 5' RACE reads, giving one row per CDR3 protein. The data show fewer than 550,000 distinct CDR3 sequences, 13% to 15% seen once. A further study also used this sample, focusing on yellow fever vaccine responses in identical twins.

The sample taken for sequencing was CD4+ T cells sorted from blood. These receptors were obtained from a young woman in good health. CDR3s include the opening cysteine and the closing phenylalanine or tryptophan. A D gene is named only where the DNA matches it firmly. Rows may omit the clone size; those that give it use once, few, many or a size class.

TRBJ1-2 . many TRBV15 TGTGCCACCAGCGCTGCAGGGCCGGCGGTTACTGGCTACACCTTC CATSAAGPAVTGYTF
TRBJ2-3 TRBD2 many TRBV12-3/TRBV12-4 TGTGCCAGCAGTTTATCCGGGGGGGCGAGCACAGATACGCAGTATTTT CASSLSGGASTDTQYF
TRBJ2-7 TRBD2 . TRBV7-2 TGTGCCAGCAGCTTACGGGGGACTAGCTCCCCCTACGAGCAGTACTTC CASSLRGTSSPYEQYF
TRBJ2-1 TRBD1 many TRBV12-3/TRBV12-4 TGTGCCAGCCGCTCCGGGACAGGGGGTAATGAGCAGTTCTTC CASRSGTGGNEQFF
TRBJ1-4 TRBD1 . TRBV3-1 TGTGCCGCAGGGGGCTCGGCTAATGAAAAACTGTTTTTT CAAGGSANEKLFF
TRBJ2-1 . . TRBV2 TGTGCCAGCAGTAGCCTAGCATACAATGAGCAGTTCTTC CASSSLAYNEQFF
TRBJ2-7 . few TRBV12-3/TRBV12-4 TGTGCCAGCAGTTTAGGGGGTGGGGGTGGGAACGAGCAGTACTTC CASSLGGGGGNEQYF
TRBJ2-1 TRBD2 . TRBV27 TGTGCCAGCAGTTTTAGCGGGAGCCCCTACAATGAGCAGTTCTTC CASSFSGSPYNEQFF
TRBJ2-2 . . TRBV7-2 TGTGCCAGCAGTGACCAGGGAATAGCCACCGGGGAGCTGTTTTTT CASSDQGIATGELFF
TRBJ2-7 TRBD1 few TRBV5-1 TGCGCCAGCAGCTTGGCCCTTGACAGGGCCTCCTACGAGCAGTACTTC CASSLALDRASYEQYF
TRBJ2-5 . many TRBV20-1 TGCAGTGCTAGTAGTCCAGGACGTACGGGGACCCAGTACTTC CSASSPGRTGTQYF
TRBJ1-2 . many TRBV28 TGTGCCATAGTCGAGTCGCGGGGCCAGGAGGGGCACTATGGCTACACCTTC CAIVESRGQEGHYGYTF
TRBJ2-1 . few TRBV11-2 TGTGCCAGCAGGACCGGGACACTGCAGTTCTTC CASRTGTLQFF
TRBJ2-7 . many TRBV7-2 TGTGCCAGCAGCCCTGGGGGAGGAGCGATCTCCTACGAGCAGTACTTC CASSPGGGAISYEQYF
TRBJ1-5 . many TRBV10-3 TGTGCCATCACCGTGGACAGTAATCAGCCCCAGCATTTT CAITVDSNQPQHF
TRBJ2-7 . many TRBV4-3 TGCGCCAGCAGCCAATTCGCCGACGGGACCTACGAGCAGTACTTC CASSQFADGTYEQYF
TRBJ2-3 . few TRBV7-8 TGTGCCAGCAGCTTAGCTGAAAGTCATAACACACCCAGGGGGTATTTT CASSLAESHNTPRGYF
TRBJ2-2 . . TRBV30 TGTGCCTGGAAGTGGGGGAACACCGGGGAGCTGTTTTTT CAWKWGNTGELFF
TRBJ2-2 . many TRBV4-3 TGCGCCAGCAGCCCCAACACCAACAGAAACACCGGGGAGCTGTTTTTT CASSPNTNRNTGELFF
TRBJ1-4 . few TRBV4-2 TGTGCCAGCAGCCCCAAGATAGCGGGGCTGAATGAAAAACTGTTTTTT CASSPKIAGLNEKLFF
TRBJ2-1 TRBD2 few TRBV28 TGTGCCAGCAGTTTATCTACAGCGGGGAACGGGGATGAGCAGTTCTTC CASSLSTAGNGDEQFF
TRBJ1-2 . . TRBV3-1 TGTGCCAGCAAACATGTCAACTATGGCTACACCTTC CASKHVNYGYTF
TRBJ2-2 . few TRBV27 TGTGCCAGCAGTAGATCACGGGTCCGAGGGGGCACCGGGGAGCTGTTTTTT CASSRSRVRGGTGELFF
TRBJ2-1 . few TRBV2 TGTGCCAGCAGTGCATGGGAGGAGGGGGGGCAGTTCTTC CASSAWEEGGQFF
TRBJ2-1 TRBD2 few TRBV29-1 TGCAGCGTGAAGACTAGCGGGAGGATAAATGAGCAGTTCTTC CSVKTSGRINEQFF
TRBJ1-2 TRBD1 few TRBV12-3/TRBV12-4 TGTGCCAGCAGTTCCGCAGGGACAGGGGTTGGCTACACCTTC CASSSAGTGVGYTF
TRBJ2-7 . many TRBV18 TGTGCCAGCTCACCAGCCTCCTACGAGCAGTACTTC CASSPASYEQYF
TRBJ2-7 . . TRBV20-1 TGCAGTGCTAGAGGCGGGATGGGGTACGAGCAGTACTTC CSARGGMGYEQYF
TRBJ2-7 TRBD1 . TRBV20-1 TGCAGTGCTATTGACGACAGGGGGTCTACCTCCTACGAGCAGTACTTC CSAIDDRGSTSYEQYF
TRBJ1-2 TRBD1 . TRBV20-1 TGCAGTGCTGAATCCGGGACAGTCTATGGCTACACCTTC CSAESGTVYGYTF
TRBJ2-7 . few TRBV11-2 TGTGCCAGCAGCTTACAGGTGGTTGTGGGAGTCAGCTCCTACGAGCAGTACTTC CASSLQVVVGVSSYEQYF
TRBJ2-3 TRBD1 . TRBV7-2 TGTGCCAGCAGCCAGGACAGGTCATATAGCACAGATACGCAGTATTTT CASSQDRSYSTDTQYF